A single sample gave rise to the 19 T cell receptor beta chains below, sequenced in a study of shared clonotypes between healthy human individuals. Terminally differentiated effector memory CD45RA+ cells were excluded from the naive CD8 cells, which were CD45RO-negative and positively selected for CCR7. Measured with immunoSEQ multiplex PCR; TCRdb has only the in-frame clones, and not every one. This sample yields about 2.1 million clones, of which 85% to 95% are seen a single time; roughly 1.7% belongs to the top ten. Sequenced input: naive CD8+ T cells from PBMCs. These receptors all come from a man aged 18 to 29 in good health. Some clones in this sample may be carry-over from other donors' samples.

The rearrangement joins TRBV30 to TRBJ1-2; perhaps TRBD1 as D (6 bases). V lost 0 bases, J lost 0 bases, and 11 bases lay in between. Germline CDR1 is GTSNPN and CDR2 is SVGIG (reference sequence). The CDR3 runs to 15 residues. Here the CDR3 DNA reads TGTGCCTGGAGTGTACAGGGATTTACTAACTATGGCTACACCTTC. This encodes CAWSVQGFTNYGYTF.

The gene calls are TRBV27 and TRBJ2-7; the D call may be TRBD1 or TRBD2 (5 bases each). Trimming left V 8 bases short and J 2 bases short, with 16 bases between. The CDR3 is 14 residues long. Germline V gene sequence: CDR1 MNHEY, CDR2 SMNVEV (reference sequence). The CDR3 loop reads CASATGTAPYEQYF. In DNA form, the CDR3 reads TGTGCCAGCGCAACCGGGACGGCCCCCTACGAGCAGTACTTC.

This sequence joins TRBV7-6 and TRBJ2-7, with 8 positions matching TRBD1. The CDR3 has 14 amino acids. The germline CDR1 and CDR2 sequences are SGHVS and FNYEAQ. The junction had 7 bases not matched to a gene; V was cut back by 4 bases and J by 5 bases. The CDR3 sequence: CASSSGGSYDEQYF. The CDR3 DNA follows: TGTGCCAGCAGCTCAGGGGGCAGTTATGACGAGCAGTACTTC.

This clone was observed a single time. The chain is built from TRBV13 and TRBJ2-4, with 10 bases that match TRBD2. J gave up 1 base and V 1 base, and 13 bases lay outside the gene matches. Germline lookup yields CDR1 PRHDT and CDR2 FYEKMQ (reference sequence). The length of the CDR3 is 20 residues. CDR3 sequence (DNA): TGTGCCAGCAGCTTAGAAGGAGCGGGAGGGCAGATGCGGGCCAAAAACATTCAGTACTTC. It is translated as CASSLEGAGGQMRAKNIQYF.

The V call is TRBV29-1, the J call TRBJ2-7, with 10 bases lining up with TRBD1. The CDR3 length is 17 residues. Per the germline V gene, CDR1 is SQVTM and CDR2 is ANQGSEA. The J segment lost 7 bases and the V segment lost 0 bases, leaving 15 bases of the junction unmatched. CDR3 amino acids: CSVEEGTGVRSPREQYF. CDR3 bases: TGCAGCGTTGAAGAAGGGACAGGGGTTCGTAGTCCGCGGGAGCAGTACTTC.

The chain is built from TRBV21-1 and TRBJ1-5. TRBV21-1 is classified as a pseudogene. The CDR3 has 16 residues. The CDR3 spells CASSKSNGDSNQPQHF. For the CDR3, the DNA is TGTGCCAGCAGCAAATCTAACGGGGATAGCAATCAGCCCCAGCATTTT.

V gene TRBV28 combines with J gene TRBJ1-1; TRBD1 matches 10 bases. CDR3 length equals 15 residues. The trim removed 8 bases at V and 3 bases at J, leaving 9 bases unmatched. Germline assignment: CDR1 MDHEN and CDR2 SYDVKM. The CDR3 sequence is CASQGQGKGYTEAFF. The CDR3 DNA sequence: TGTGCCAGCCAGGGACAGGGGAAGGGGTACACTGAAGCTTTCTTT.

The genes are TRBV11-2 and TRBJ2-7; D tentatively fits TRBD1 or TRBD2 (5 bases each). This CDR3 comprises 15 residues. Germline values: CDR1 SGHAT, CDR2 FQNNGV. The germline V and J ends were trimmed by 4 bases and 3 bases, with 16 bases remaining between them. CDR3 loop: CASSYRDGLYYEQYF. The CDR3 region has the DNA TGTGCCAGCAGCTACCGGGACGGCCTATACTACGAGCAGTACTTC.

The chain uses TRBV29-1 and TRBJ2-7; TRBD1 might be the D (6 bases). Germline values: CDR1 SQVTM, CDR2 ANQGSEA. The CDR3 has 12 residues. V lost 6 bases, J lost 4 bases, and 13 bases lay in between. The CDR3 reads CSVEQGLYEQYF. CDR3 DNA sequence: TGCAGCGTAGAACAGGGCCTATACGAGCAGTACTTC.

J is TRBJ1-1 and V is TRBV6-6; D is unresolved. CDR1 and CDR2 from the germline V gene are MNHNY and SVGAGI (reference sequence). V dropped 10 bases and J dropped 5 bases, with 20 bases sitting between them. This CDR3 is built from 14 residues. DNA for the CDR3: TGTGCCATCCAGACGGGTCATTTTGGGACTGAAGCTTTCTTT. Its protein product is CAIQTGHFGTEAFF.

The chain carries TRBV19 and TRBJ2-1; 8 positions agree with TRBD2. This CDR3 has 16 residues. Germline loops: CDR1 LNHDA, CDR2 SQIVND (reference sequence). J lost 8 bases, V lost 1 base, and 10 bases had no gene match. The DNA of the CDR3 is TGTGCCAGTAGTATAGCAGCGGGAGAGGGTTTGCATGAGCAGTTCTTC. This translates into CASSIAAGEGLHEQFF.

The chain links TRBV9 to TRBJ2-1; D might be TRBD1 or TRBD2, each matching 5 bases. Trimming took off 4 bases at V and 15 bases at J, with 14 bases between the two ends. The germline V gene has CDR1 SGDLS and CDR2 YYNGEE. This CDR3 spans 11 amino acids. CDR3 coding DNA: TGTGCCAGCAGCTCCCGGGGCGATCTGTTCTTC. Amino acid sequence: CASSSRGDLFF.

For the CDR3, the DNA is TGCAGCGTCCAACTGGGCTACACCTTC. It encodes CSVQLGYTF. The V call is TRBV29-1, the J call TRBJ1-2; D is unresolved. The CDR3 length is 9 residues. Per germline, CDR1 SQVTM and CDR2 ANQGSEA. Trimming left V 6 bases short and J 8 bases short, with 7 bases between.

CDR3 region: CASSPRLGTDTQYF. CDR3 DNA: TGTGCCAGCAGCCCACGACTAGGCACAGATACGCAGTATTTT. The rearrangement links TRBV7-3 to TRBJ2-3; TRBD2 is a possible D gene (6 bases). Germline V CDR1 and CDR2: SGHTA, FQGTGA. The CDR3 is 14 amino acids. Trimming shortened V by 5 bases and J by 1 base, and 10 bases separated the two germline ends.

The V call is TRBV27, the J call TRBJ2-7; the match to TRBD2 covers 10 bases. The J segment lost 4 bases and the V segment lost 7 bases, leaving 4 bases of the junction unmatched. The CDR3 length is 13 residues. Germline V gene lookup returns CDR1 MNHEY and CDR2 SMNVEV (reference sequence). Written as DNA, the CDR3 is TGTGCCAGCATTTCAGCGGGAGGGTACGAGCAGTACTTC. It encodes CASISAGGYEQYF.

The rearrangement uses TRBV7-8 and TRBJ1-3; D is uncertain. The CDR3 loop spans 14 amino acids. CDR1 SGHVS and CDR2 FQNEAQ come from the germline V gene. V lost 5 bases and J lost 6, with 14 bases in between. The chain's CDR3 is CASSPDPNENTIYF. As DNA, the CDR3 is TGTGCCAGCAGCCCGGACCCAAATGAAAACACCATATATTTT.

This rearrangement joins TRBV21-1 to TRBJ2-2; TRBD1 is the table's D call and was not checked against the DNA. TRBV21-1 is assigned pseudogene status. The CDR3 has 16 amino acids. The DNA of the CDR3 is TGTGCCAGCAGCAAATGGGCAGGGCCTGGCACCGGGGAGCTGTTTTTT. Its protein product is CASSKWAGPGTGELFF.

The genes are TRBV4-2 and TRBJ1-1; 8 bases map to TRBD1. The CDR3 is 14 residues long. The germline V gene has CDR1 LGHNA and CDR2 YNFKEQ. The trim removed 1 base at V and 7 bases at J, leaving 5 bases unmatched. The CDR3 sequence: CASSQVGGQGEAFF. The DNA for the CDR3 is TGTGCCAGCAGCCAAGTGGGTGGACAGGGTGAAGCTTTCTTT.

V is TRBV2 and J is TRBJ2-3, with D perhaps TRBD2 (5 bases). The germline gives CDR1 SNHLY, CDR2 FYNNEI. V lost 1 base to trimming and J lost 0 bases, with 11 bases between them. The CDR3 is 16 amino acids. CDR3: CASSEDVGKSTDTQYF. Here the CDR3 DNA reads TGTGCCAGCAGTGAAGATGTCGGGAAAAGCACAGATACGCAGTATTTT.